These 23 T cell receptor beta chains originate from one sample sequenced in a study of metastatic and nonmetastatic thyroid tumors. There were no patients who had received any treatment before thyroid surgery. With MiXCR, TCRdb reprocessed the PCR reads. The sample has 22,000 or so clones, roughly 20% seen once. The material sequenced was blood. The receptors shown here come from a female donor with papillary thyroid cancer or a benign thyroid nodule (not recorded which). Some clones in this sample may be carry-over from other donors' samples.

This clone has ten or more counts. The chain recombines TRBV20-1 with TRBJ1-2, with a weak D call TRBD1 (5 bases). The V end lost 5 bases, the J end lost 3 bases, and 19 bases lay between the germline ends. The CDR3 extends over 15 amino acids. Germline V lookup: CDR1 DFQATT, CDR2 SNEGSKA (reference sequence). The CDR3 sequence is CSALLRARGDYGYTF. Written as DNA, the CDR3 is TGCAGTGCTTTACTCCGGGCCAGAGGGGACTATGGCTACACCTTC.

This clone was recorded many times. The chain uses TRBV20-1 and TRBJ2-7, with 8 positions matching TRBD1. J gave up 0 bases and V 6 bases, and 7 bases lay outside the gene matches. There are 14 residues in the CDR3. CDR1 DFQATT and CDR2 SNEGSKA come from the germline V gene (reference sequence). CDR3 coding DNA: TGCAGTGCAAGACAGGGGTCGAGCTCCTACGAGCAGTACTTC. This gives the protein CSARQGSSSYEQYF.

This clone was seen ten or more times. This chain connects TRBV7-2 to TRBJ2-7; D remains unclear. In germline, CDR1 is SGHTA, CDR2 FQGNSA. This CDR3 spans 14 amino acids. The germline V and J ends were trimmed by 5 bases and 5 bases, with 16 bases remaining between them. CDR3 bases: TGTGCCAGCAGCCCCAACTGGGCAGGCCACGAGCAGTACTTC. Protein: CASSPNWAGHEQYF.

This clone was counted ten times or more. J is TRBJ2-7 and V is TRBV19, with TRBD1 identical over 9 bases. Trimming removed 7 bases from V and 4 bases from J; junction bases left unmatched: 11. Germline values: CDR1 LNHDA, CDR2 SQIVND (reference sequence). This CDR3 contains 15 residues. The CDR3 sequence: CASTLTGTGPYEQYF. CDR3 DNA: TGTGCCAGTACCCTAACCGGGACAGGGCCTTACGAGCAGTACTTC.

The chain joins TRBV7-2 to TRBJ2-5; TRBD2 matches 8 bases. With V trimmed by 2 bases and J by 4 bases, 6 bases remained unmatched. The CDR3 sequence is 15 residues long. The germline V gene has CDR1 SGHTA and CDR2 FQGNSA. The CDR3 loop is CASSLNSGEGETQYF. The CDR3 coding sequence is TGTGCCAGCAGCTTAAATAGCGGGGAGGGAGAGACCCAGTACTTC.

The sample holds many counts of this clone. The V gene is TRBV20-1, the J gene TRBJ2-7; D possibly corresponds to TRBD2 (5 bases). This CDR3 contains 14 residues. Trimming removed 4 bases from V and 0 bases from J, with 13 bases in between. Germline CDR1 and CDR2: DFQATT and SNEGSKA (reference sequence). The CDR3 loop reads CSANPVGSSYEQYF. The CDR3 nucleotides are TGCAGTGCTAATCCCGTGGGGAGCTCCTACGAGCAGTACTTC.

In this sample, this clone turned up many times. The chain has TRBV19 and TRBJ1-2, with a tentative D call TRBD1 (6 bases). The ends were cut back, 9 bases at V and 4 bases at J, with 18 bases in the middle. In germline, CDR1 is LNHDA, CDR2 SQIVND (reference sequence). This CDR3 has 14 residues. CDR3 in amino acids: CASGGSTGSYGYTF. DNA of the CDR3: TGTGCCAGCGGAGGATCTACAGGGAGCTATGGCTACACCTTC.

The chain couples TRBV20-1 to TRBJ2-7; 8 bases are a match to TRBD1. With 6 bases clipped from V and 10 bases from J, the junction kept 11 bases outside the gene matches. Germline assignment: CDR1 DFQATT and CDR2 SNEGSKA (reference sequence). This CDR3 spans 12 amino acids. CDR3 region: CSALGQGLRQYF. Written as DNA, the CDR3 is TGCAGTGCGCTCGGACAGGGTCTACGACAGTACTTC.

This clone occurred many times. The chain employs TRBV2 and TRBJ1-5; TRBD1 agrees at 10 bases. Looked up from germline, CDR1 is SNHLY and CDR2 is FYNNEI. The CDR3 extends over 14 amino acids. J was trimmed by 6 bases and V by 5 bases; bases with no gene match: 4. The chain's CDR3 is CASSRQGAGQPQHF. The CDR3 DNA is TGTGCCAGCAGTAGACAGGGGGCAGGTCAGCCCCAGCATTTT. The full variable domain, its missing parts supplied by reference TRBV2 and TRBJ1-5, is EPEVTQTPSHQVTQMGQEVILRCVPISNHLYFYWYRQILGQKVEFLVSFYNNEISEKSEIFDDQFSVERPDGSNFTLKIRSTKLEDSAMYFCASSRQGAGQPQHFGDGTRLSIL.

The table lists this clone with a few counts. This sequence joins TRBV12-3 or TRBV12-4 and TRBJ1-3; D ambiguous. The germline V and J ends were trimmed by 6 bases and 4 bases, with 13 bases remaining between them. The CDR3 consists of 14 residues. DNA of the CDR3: TGTGCCAGCAGGGGAACAGTGTCGGGAAACACCATATATTTT. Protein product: CASRGTVSGNTIYF.

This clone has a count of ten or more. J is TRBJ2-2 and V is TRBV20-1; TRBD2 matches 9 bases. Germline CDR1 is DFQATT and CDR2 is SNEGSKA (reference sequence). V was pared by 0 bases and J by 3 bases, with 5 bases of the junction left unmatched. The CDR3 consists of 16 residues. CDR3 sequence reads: CSARDGIAGDTGELFF. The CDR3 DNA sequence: TGCAGTGCTAGAGATGGGATAGCGGGAGACACCGGGGAGCTGTTTTTT.

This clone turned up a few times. The CDR3 region is CASSTGDSDTQYF. The CDR3 nucleotides read TGTGCCAGCAGCACTGGGGATTCAGATACGCAGTATTTT. V usage is TRBV5-4 and J usage is TRBJ2-3; D is undetermined. Germline CDR1 SGHNT, CDR2 YYREEE (reference sequence). The CDR3 loop spans 13 amino acids. The ends were cut back, 4 bases at V and 4 bases at J, with 10 bases in the middle.

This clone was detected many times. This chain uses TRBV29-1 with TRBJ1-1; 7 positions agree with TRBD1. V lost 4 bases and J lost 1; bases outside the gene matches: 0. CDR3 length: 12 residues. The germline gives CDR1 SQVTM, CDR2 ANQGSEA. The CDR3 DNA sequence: TGCAGCGTTGCAGGGGGGAACACTGAAGCTTTCTTT. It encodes CSVAGGNTEAFF.

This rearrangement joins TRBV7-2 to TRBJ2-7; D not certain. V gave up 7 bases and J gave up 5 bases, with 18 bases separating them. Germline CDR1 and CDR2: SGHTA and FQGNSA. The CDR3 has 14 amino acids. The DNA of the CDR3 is TGTGCCAGCATCCCCAACTGGGCAGTCCACGAGCAGTACTTC. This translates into CASIPNWAVHEQYF.

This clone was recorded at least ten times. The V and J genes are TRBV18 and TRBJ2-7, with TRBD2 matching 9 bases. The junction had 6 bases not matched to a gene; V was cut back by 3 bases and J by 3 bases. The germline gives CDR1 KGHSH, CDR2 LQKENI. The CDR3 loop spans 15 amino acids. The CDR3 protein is CASSPAGTSFYEQYF. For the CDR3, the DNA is TGTGCCAGCTCACCGGCCGGGACTAGCTTCTACGAGCAGTACTTC.

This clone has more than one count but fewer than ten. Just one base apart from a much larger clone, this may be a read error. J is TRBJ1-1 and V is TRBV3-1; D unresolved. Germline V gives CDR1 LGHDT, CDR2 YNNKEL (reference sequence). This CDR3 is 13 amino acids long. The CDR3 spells CAGSQDHNTEAFF. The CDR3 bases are TGTGCCGGCAGCCAAGACCATAACACTGAAGCTTTCTTT.

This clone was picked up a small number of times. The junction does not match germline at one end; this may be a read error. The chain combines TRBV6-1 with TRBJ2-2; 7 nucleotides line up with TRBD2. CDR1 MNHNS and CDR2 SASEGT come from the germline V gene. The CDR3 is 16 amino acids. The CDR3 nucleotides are TGTGCCAGCAGCGACCCGGGACTACAGAACACCGGGGATCTGTTTTTT. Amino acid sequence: CASSDPGLQNTGDLFF.

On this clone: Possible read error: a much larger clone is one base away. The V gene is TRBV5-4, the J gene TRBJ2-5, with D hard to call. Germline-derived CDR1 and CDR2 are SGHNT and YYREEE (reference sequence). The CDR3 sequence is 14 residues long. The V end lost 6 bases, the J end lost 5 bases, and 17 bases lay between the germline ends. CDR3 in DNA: TGTGCCAGCATCCGTCTTGGGGAATCGGAGACCCAGTACTTC. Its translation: CASIRLGESETQYF. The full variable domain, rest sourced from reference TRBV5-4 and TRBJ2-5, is ETGVTQSPTHLIKTRGQQVTLRCSSQSGHNTVSWYQQALGQGPQFIFQYYREEENGRGNFPPRFSGLQFPNYSSELNVNALELDDSALYLCASIRLGESETQYFGPGTRLLVL.

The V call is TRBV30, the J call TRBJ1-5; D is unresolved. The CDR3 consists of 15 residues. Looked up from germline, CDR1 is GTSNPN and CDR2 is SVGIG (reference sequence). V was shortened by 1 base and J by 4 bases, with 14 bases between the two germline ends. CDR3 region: CAWSALGALNQPQHF. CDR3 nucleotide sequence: TGTGCCTGGAGTGCGTTAGGAGCCCTAAATCAGCCCCAGCATTTT.

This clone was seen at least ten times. The CDR3: CASSGRTVSTDTQYF. The CDR3 nucleotides read TGCGCCAGCAGCGGCCGGACGGTAAGCACAGATACGCAGTATTTT. The rearrangement links TRBV4-1 to TRBJ2-3; no clear D. The V gene's germline CDR1 is MGHRA and CDR2 YSYEKL. Trimming shortened V by 5 bases and J by 0 bases, and 12 bases separated the two germline ends. This CDR3 comprises 15 residues.

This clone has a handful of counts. The chain's CDR3 is CASSYGRVYEQYF. CDR3 nucleotide sequence: TGTGCCAGCAGTTACGGGAGAGTGTACGAGCAGTACTTC. The chain combines TRBV27 with TRBJ2-7; a weak D match, TRBD2 (6 bases). This CDR3 is built from 13 residues. Per germline, CDR1 MNHEY and CDR2 SMNVEV (reference sequence). Trimming pared 4 bases from V and 4 bases from J, leaving 11 bases between.

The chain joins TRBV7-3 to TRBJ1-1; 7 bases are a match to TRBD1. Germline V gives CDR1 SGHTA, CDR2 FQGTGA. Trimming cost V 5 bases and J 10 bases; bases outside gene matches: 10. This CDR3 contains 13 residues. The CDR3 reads CASSQGGRTGAFF. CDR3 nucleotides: TGTGCCAGCAGCCAAGGGGGCAGGACCGGAGCTTTCTTT.

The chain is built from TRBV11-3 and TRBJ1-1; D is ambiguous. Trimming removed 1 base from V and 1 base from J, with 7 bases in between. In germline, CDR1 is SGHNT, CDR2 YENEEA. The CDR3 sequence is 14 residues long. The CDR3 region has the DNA TGTGCCAGCAGCTTAGGTCGCGGGAACACTGAAGCTTTCTTT. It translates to CASSLGRGNTEAFF.